This TCR beta chain appears in the sequencing data of a study of radiation and T cells in renal cell carcinoma. Clones were sequenced by immunoSEQ multiplex PCR, and TCRdb holds only the in-frame ones, with some missing. The sample lists 50,000 to 65,000 clones; about 80% were seen once. The CDR3 is 13 residues long. Germline-derived CDR1 and CDR2 are SGDLS and YYNGEE. Trimming removed 1 base from V and 6 bases from J, with 10 bases in between. The time point here: blood 4 weeks post-SBRT, at nephrectomy. Treatment here: 15 Gy SBRT to primary tumor, nephrectomy 4 weeks later. Radiation-treated patients gave blood at baseline, week 2 and week 4.

This sample comprised blood, obtained from a patient whose treatment included radiotherapy and nephrectomy. The chain is built from TRBV9 and TRBJ1-2; D unresolved. This clonotype was obtained from a man aged 55 to 70 with renal cell carcinoma. CDR3: CASSVRGRDGYTF. The CDR3 DNA sequence: TGTGCCAGCAGCGTACGCGGACGCGATGGCTACACCTTC.